The 5 T cell receptor beta chains presented below share a single source sample, sequenced in a study of human T cells and chemical hapten exposure. The time point is: pre-sensitization, week 0. Stated treatment: therapeutic diphenylcyclopropenone sensitization with weekly scalp DPC. One entry per CDR3 protein results from TCRdb running MiXCR on the RACE reads. The table includes 200,000 to 300,000 distinct CDR3 sequences, about 8.6% detected once. Sequenced here: whole blood, sampled in connection with sensitization to the hapten diphenylcyclopropenone (DPC). Source of these receptors: a woman in her 40s with alopecia areata. Some clones in this sample may be carry-over from other donors' samples.

This clonotype was seen a few times. This sequence joins TRBV6-1 and TRBJ2-7; D is unresolved. V was trimmed by 6 bases and J by 3 bases, leaving 15 bases between them. There are 14 residues in the CDR3. Looked up from germline, CDR1 is MNHNS and CDR2 is SASEGT. CDR3: CASSLGLGNYEQYF. In DNA form, the CDR3 reads TGTGCCAGCAGCCTAGGTTTGGGAAACTACGAGCAGTACTTC.

The genes are TRBV4-2 and TRBJ2-5; 8 nucleotides align to TRBD2. The CDR3 is 14 amino acids. V shed 0 bases, J shed 4 bases, and the junction held 1 base outside the gene matches. CDR1 and CDR2 (germline): LGHNA, YNFKEQ. The CDR3 sequence is CASSQDRGGETQYF. CDR3 sequence (DNA): TGTGCCAGCAGCCAAGATCGGGGGGGAGAGACCCAGTACTTC.

Only a few counts were recorded for this clonotype. V and J are TRBV6-2 or TRBV6-3 and TRBJ1-2, with D possibly being TRBD1 (5 bases). V was clipped by 3 bases and J by 0 bases, with 8 bases between them. This CDR3 region has 14 residues. In germline, CDR1 is MNHEY, CDR2 SVGEGT. The CDR3 DNA reads as TGTGCCAGCAGTTATACGACAGCTAACTATGGCTACACCTTC. Protein sequence: CASSYTTANYGYTF.

This clonotype has a count of ten or more. The chain carries TRBV11-1 and TRBJ2-7; possibly TRBD1 or TRBD2 for D (5 bases each). Trimming left V 0 bases short and J 0 bases short, with 15 bases between. CDR1 is SGHAT and CDR2 is FQDESV in the germline V gene (reference sequence). The CDR3 contains 17 residues. In nucleotides, the CDR3 is TGTGCCAGCAGCTTAGCGCCCGGGGCCGCGAGCTCCTACGAGCAGTACTTC. It translates to CASSLAPGAASSYEQYF.

The table lists this clonotype with many counts. The CDR3: CASRGLGDSPLHF. The CDR3 DNA reads as TGTGCCAGCAGAGGCTTAGGGGATTCACCCCTCCACTTT. The chain carries TRBV28 and TRBJ1-6, with D maybe TRBD1 (5 bases). This CDR3 has 13 amino acids. The V gene lost 6 bases and the J gene lost 8 bases, with 11 bases spanning the gap. In germline, CDR1 is MDHEN, CDR2 SYDVKM.